A single sample is the source of the 19 T cell receptor beta chains below, sequenced in a study of tumor and adjacent non-tumor tissue in lung cancer. The template was RNA from unsorted bulk tissue. The normal lung tissue was taken more than 3 cm from the tumor edge. The library came from three nested PCR rounds adapted from ARM-PCR protocols. TCRdb fed the multiplex PCR reads into MiXCR, producing one record per CDR3 protein. The data hold 80,000 or so distinct CDR3 sequences, with 80% to 90% observed a single time. The sample taken for sequencing was distant non-tumor lung tissue. The receptors come from a man in his 60s with non-small cell lung cancer.

Turning to this clonotype: Sequence at one end of the junction differs from germline and may be a read error. The rearrangement links TRBV5-4 to TRBJ1-1; D is undetermined. The CDR3 length is 14 residues. The germline V gene encodes CDR1 SGHNT and CDR2 YYREEE (reference sequence). CDR3 residues: CTSKQGWRRTEAFF. CDR3 sequence (DNA): TGTACCAGCAAACAAGGGTGGAGGAGGACTGAAGCTTTCTTT. The full variable domain, in which reference TRBV5-4 and TRBJ1-1 provide the parts outside the CDR3, is ETGVTQSPTHLIKTRGQQVTLRCSSQSGHNTVSWYQQALGQGPQFIFQYYREEENGRGNFPPRFSGLQFPNYSSELNVNALELDDSALYLCTSKQGWRRTEAFFGQGTRLTVV.

CDR3: CATSDSSLTGNEQFF. In nucleotides, the CDR3 is TGTGCCACCAGTGATTCCTCACTAACGGGCAACGAGCAGTTCTTC. V usage is TRBV24-1 and J usage is TRBJ2-1; D uncertain. The V gene lost 2 bases and the J gene lost 10 bases, with 17 bases spanning the gap. Germline V gives CDR1 KGHDR, CDR2 SFDVKD. The CDR3 loop spans 15 amino acids.

CDR3 amino acids: CTISLLQGSEAFF. The CDR3 DNA reads as TGTACCATTAGCTTGCTTCAGGGCAGTGAAGCTTTCTTT. The chain recombines TRBV5-6 with TRBJ1-1, with D possibly matching TRBD1 (5 bases). This CDR3 is built from 13 residues. Germline assignment: CDR1 SGHDT and CDR2 YYEEEE.

As concerns this clonotype: A read error may produce the germline difference seen at one junction end. The V and J genes are TRBV29-1 and TRBJ2-5; D may be TRBD2 (6 bases). The germline gives CDR1 SQVTM, CDR2 ANQGSEA. The CDR3 runs 14 residues. DNA for the CDR3: TGCTGCGTTGAAGATTGGGGGGACTCAGAGACCCAGTACTTC. Protein product: CCVEDWGDSETQYF.

Of note for this clonotype: Its ends do not fully match the called genes, so a read error is possible. This chain joins TRBV11-3 and TRBJ2-5, with D perhaps TRBD2 (5 bases). The CDR3 totals 13 residues. In germline, CDR1 is SGHNT, CDR2 YENEEA. DNA for the CDR3: TGTGCTAGCAGCCATACCGGGGAAGAGACCCAGTACTTC. Translating gives CASSHTGEETQYF.

This clonotype was seen a single time. The gene calls are TRBV7-9 and TRBJ1-1, with 7 bases lining up with TRBD1. V lost 7 bases and J lost 1; bases outside the gene matches: 9. CDR1 is SEHNR, CDR2 FQNEAQ, per germline (reference sequence). The CDR3 spans 15 residues. CDR3 sequence reads: CASNPDRMGNTEAFF. CDR3 nucleotide sequence: TGTGCCAGCAACCCGGACAGGATGGGGAACACTGAAGCTTTCTTT. Full variable domain (outside the CDR3, taken from reference TRBV7-9 and TRBJ1-1): DTGVSQNPRHKITKRGQNVTFRCDPISEHNRLYWYRQTLGQGPEFLTYFQNEAQLEKSRLLSDRFSAERPKGSFSTLEIQRTEQGDSAMYLCASNPDRMGNTEAFFGQGTRLTVV.

A word on this clonotype: The germline gene is not matched at one end of the junction; a read error may be the cause. This chain connects TRBV11-3 to TRBJ2-3; weak D call: TRBD1 (7 bases). CDR1 and CDR2 (germline): SGHNT, YENEEA. The CDR3 runs 13 residues. DNA for the CDR3: TGTACTAGCAGCTTTCAGGGGACAGATACGCAGTACTTT. Protein: CTSSFQGTDTQYF.

In this sample, this clonotype turned up many times. This chain links TRBV28 with TRBJ2-7; 8 positions match TRBD2. The trim removed 7 bases at V and 0 bases at J, leaving 8 bases unmatched. Germline V CDR1 and CDR2: MDHEN, SYDVKM. This CDR3 spans 15 amino acids. Written as DNA, the CDR3 is TGTGCCAGCACCGTCGGGGGGGCTCGCTCCTACGAGCAGTACTTC. It codes for CASTVGGARSYEQYF. Combining the CDR3 with reference TRBV28 and TRBJ2-7 gives the whole variable domain DVKVTQSSRYLVKRTGEKVFLECVQDMDHENMFWYRQDPGLGLRLIYFSYDVKMKEKGDIPEGYSVSREKKERFSLILESASTNQTSMYLCASTVGGARSYEQYFGPGTRLTVT.

Comments on this clonotype: One junction end disagrees with the germline gene, perhaps due to a read error. V and J are TRBV6-2 or TRBV6-3 and TRBJ2-3; D ambiguous. CDR3 length: 14 residues. Germline CDR1 MNHEY, CDR2 SVGEGT. The CDR3 sequence is CDSSSRTKRDTQYF. The CDR3 nucleotides read TGTGACAGCAGTTCCCGGACCAAAAGAGATACGCAGTATTTT.

A note on this clonotype: A read error may be the cause here, since a much bigger clone is one base away. The chain couples TRBV10-2 to TRBJ2-3; D might be TRBD2 (5 bases). This CDR3 contains 15 residues. From germline, CDR1 is WSHSY and CDR2 SAAADI. This CDR3 is CASRIGSGLYDMQYF. The CDR3 coding sequence is TGCGCCAGCAGAATTGGGAGCGGTCTGTACGATATGCAGTATTTT.

In the case of this clonotype: At one of its ends the junction is not consistent with the germline gene, which may arise from a read error. This chain connects TRBV20-1 to TRBJ1-2; the D gene is possibly TRBD1 (5 bases). This CDR3 comprises 13 residues. CDR1 and CDR2 (germline): DFQATT, SNEGSKA (reference sequence). The CDR3 nucleotides read TGCCGTGCTGCCCCAGGGACTATTGATGGCTACATCTTC. Translating gives CRAAPGTIDGYIF.

The V and J genes are TRBV11-2 and TRBJ1-6; D not resolved. Trimming took off 5 bases at V and 14 bases at J, with 16 bases between the two ends. The CDR3 has 13 residues. Per the germline V gene, CDR1 is SGHAT and CDR2 is FQNNGV. CDR3 region: CASSDDMGLALHF. The CDR3 DNA reads TGTGCCAGCAGCGACGACATGGGTCTGGCCCTCCACTTT.

This clonotype was counted between two and nine times. The genes are TRBV24-1 and TRBJ2-3; unclear D gene. Deletions cut 4 bases from V and 0 bases from J, with 7 bases between. Germline loops: CDR1 KGHDR, CDR2 SFDVKD. CDR3 length equals 14 residues. The chain's CDR3 is CATSEPASTDTQYF. Here the CDR3 DNA reads TGTGCCACCAGTGAACCAGCTAGCACAGATACGCAGTATTTT.

This clonotype occurred once. At one of its ends the junction is not consistent with the germline gene, which may arise from a read error. This sequence joins TRBV5-1 and TRBJ2-3, with D possibly TRBD2 on 6 matching bases. CDR1 SGHRS and CDR2 YFSETQ come from the germline V gene. CDR3 length: 17 amino acids. The CDR3 is CASSLEGTSHRTDRQYF. The CDR3 DNA is TGCGCCAGCAGCTTGGAGGGGACTTCTCATCGCACAGATAGGCAGTATTTT.

This chain connects TRBV5-6 to TRBJ1-1, with D possibly TRBD1 on 5 matching bases. The CDR3 covers 13 residues. Trimming cost V 6 bases and J 4 bases, with 13 bases left between them. CDR1 and CDR2 (germline): SGHDT, YYEEEE. Here the CDR3 DNA reads TGTGCCAGCATCTGGGGGATAAGCACTGAAGCTTTCTTT. Amino acids: CASIWGISTEAFF.

The V gene is TRBV20-1, the J gene TRBJ2-1; perhaps TRBD1 as D (5 bases). Germline loops: CDR1 DFQATT, CDR2 SNEGSKA (reference sequence). CDR3 length equals 12 residues. V lost 4 bases to trimming and J lost 11 bases, with 15 bases between them. CDR3 nucleotides: TGCAGTGCTATAGGGGTTAGAAATCAGCAGTTCTTC. This encodes CSAIGVRNQQFF.

On this clonotype: A read error may produce the germline difference seen at one junction end. J is TRBJ2-3 and V is TRBV11-2; D is uncertain. Germline values: CDR1 SGHAT, CDR2 FQNNGV. The CDR3 sequence is 15 residues long. Written as DNA, the CDR3 is TGTGCCAGCGACTTCGGGCCAAAGGGCACAGATACACAGTATTTT. This encodes CASDFGPKGTDTQYF.

A note on this clonotype: It is likely a read error, because the conserved phenylalanine at the end of the CDR3 is missing. The chain recombines TRBV11-3 with TRBJ2-7; D unclear. Germline loops: CDR1 SGHNT, CDR2 YENEEA. The CDR3 loop spans 11 amino acids. Trimming shortened V by 7 bases and J by 9 bases, and 13 bases separated the two germline ends. The CDR3 nucleotides read TGTGCCAGCACCAATTCGATCTTGCAGTACTCC. Translating gives CASTNSILQYS.

This clonotype showed up just once. One junction end does not reproduce the germline sequence, and a read error may be involved. This chain joins TRBV11-3 and TRBJ2-3; a possible D gene is TRBD1 (6 bases). Germline V gives CDR1 SGHNT, CDR2 YENEEA. The CDR3 has 16 amino acids. The CDR3 loop is CASCQPGQGNTDTQYF. In DNA, the CDR3 is TGTGCCAGCTGTCAACCGGGACAAGGGAATACAGATACGCAGTATTTC.